One and the same sample provided the 8 T cell receptor beta chains below, sequenced in a study of neurological immune-mediated disorders. TCRdb re-called the 5' RACE reads through MiXCR, storing one row per CDR3 protein. The sample shows about 44,000 distinct CDR3 sequences, just under 6.5% of them seen only once. Sequenced material: CD4+ T cells from blood. The receptor source for this set is a woman aged 40 to 50 in good health.

This clonotype was counted at least ten times. V and J are TRBV5-1 and TRBJ2-7; 10 nucleotides match TRBD2. The CDR3 has 15 residues. V shed 4 bases and J 3 bases; nucleotides not matched to a gene: 7. Germline V gives CDR1 SGHRS, CDR2 YFSETQ. CDR3 residues: CASSPVAGGYYEQYF. In DNA, the CDR3 is TGCGCCAGCAGCCCAGTAGCGGGAGGCTACTACGAGCAGTACTTC.

Turning to this clonotype: Germline is not matched at one junction end, which may reflect a read error. The gene calls are TRBV20-1 and TRBJ1-2, with a weak D call TRBD1 (5 bases). Germline V lookup: CDR1 DFQATT, CDR2 SNEGSKA (reference sequence). This CDR3 has 12 residues. The CDR3 region has the DNA TGCAGTGCTAGAGATAGCAAGCGGGGCTCCACCTTC. Translation gives CSARDSKRGSTF.

In its sample, this clonotype was seen many times. The V gene is TRBV2, the J gene TRBJ1-4; TRBD1 is a possible D gene (6 bases). The CDR3 runs to 15 residues. The V gene's germline CDR1 is SNHLY and CDR2 FYNNEI. Trimming shortened V by 6 bases and J by 3 bases, and 14 bases separated the two germline ends. The CDR3 spells CASRDTGTSNEKLFF. CDR3 nucleotide sequence: TGTGCCAGCAGGGACACAGGGACGTCTAATGAAAAACTGTTTTTT.

This clonotype was seen at least ten times. The chain joins TRBV6-6 to TRBJ2-6, with a weak D call TRBD1 (6 bases). The CDR3 runs 16 residues. The V end lost 5 bases, the J end lost 0 bases, and 11 bases lay between the germline ends. In germline, CDR1 is MNHNY, CDR2 SVGAGI (reference sequence). This chain's CDR3 is CASSRTGNSGANVLTF. CDR3 coding DNA: TGTGCCAGCAGTAGAACAGGGAACTCTGGGGCCAACGTCCTGACTTTC.

This clonotype was seen many times. The chain links TRBV12-3 or TRBV12-4 to TRBJ1-1; tentatively, D is TRBD1 (6 bases). This CDR3 contains 14 residues. V was pared by 6 bases and J by 7 bases, with 18 bases between. The CDR3 region is CASRPPGQGVEAFF. The CDR3, as DNA: TGTGCCAGCAGACCACCGGGACAAGGAGTTGAAGCTTTCTTT.

At least ten counts were recorded for this clonotype. Relative to the germline gene, one junction end is altered; a read error may explain this. The chain joins TRBV20-1 to TRBJ1-2; D unclear. The CDR3 is made up of 12 amino acids. The V gene's germline CDR1 is DFQATT and CDR2 SNEGSKA (reference sequence). CDR3 coding DNA: TGCAGCCCCCAGCAGACCAACTATGACTACACCTTC. Amino acids: CSPQQTNYDYTF.

This clonotype was counted ten times or more. The genes are TRBV20-1 and TRBJ1-5, with D hard to call. Germline V gene sequence: CDR1 DFQATT, CDR2 SNEGSKA (reference sequence). The CDR3 spans 12 residues. Between the trimmed V and J ends, which lost 3 bases and 4 bases, there was a span of 7 bases. CDR3 bases: TGCAGTGCTAGCCGGGGAAATCAGCCCCAGCATTTT. It is translated as CSASRGNQPQHF.

This clonotype has at least ten counts. The CDR3 nucleotides are TGCGCCAGCAGCTCAAGTGTCCGGGACAGGGCGTACTTC. This codes for CASSSSVRDRAYF. The V gene is TRBV4-1, the J gene TRBJ2-5; 9 bases fit TRBD1. CDR1 is MGHRA, CDR2 YSYEKL, per germline. The ends lost 5 bases at V and 13 bases at J; junction bases unmatched: 11. The CDR3 is 13 residues long.